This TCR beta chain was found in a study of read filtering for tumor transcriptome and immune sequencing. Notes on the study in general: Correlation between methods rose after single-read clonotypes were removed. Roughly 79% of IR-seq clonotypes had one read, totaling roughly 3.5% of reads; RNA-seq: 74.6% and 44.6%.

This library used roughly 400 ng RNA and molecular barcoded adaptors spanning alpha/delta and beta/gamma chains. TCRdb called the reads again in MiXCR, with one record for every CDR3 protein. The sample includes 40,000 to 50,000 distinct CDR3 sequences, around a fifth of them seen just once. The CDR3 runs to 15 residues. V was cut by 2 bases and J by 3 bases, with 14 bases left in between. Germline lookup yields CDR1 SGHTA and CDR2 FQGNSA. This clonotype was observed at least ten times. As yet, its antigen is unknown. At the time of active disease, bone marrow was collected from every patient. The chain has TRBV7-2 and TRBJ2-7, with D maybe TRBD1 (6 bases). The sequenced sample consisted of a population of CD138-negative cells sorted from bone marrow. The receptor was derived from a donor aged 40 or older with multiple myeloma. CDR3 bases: TGTGCCAGCAGCTTAACCGGACAGCCCAACTACGAGCAGTACTTC. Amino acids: CASSLTGQPNYEQYF.